Shown below are 14 T cell receptor beta chains from a single sample sequenced in a study of HIV-infected patients and healthy controls. No cell fractionation was done, so the repertoire covers all unsorted peripheral blood T cells. Alpha and beta constant-region primers primed reverse transcription of approximately 0.55 ug RNA. Each of the alpha and beta chains got its own library through chain-specific third strand synthesis with indices. Each CDR3 protein is one row after TCRdb ran MiXCR on the 5' RACE reads. This sample carries 8,000 to 10,000 distinct CDR3 sequences, more than 7% of them seen once, and the ten largest clones take around 35%. The starting material was blood, obtained before antiretroviral therapy. These receptor sequences come from an adult with HIV infection. The donor label of this sample is uncertain.

This clonotype is labeled medium-sized (0.01 to 0.1%). The chain couples TRBV13 to TRBJ2-3; the match to TRBD1 covers 9 bases. CDR1 is PRHDT and CDR2 is FYEKMQ in the germline V gene (reference sequence). CDR3 length: 18 residues. The V gene end was trimmed by 2 bases and the J gene end by 6 bases; junction bases not matched to a gene: 15. CDR3 protein: CASSLLQGAPDRRDTQYF. DNA for the CDR3: TGTGCCAGCAGCTTATTACAGGGGGCCCCGGATCGCCGGGATACGCAGTATTTT.

This clonotype was counted ten times or more. This chain connects TRBV6-6 to TRBJ1-2; perhaps TRBD1 as D (5 bases). Germline V gene sequence: CDR1 MNHNY, CDR2 SVGAGI (reference sequence). V was shortened by 6 bases and J by 2 bases, with 16 bases between the two germline ends. CDR3 length: 15 amino acids. CDR3 region: CASRPGGDRNYGYTF. In DNA form, the CDR3 reads TGTGCCAGCAGGCCGGGGGGGGATAGGAACTATGGCTACACCTTC.

This clonotype was seen ten or more times. The chain is built from TRBV12-3 or TRBV12-4 and TRBJ2-3, with D tentatively TRBD1 or TRBD2 (5 bases each). The CDR3 is 17 residues long. V was cut by 6 bases and J by 4 bases, with 23 bases left in between. The CDR3 DNA reads TGTGCCAGCAGGTTCCCCTCGGGACCGTTAATCCCAGATACGCAGTATTTT. Protein sequence: CASRFPSGPLIPDTQYF.

This clonotype has at least ten counts. The chain links TRBV5-6 to TRBJ1-5; D call uncertain. In germline, CDR1 is SGHDT, CDR2 YYEEEE. Trimming removed 1 base from V and 5 bases from J, with 10 bases in between. CDR3 length: 14 amino acids. CDR3 residues: CASSLLGAYQPQHF. In DNA, the CDR3 is TGTGCCAGCAGCTTGTTGGGAGCATATCAGCCCCAGCATTTT.

This clonotype was observed many times. The germline gene is not matched at one end of the junction; a read error may be the cause. V and J are TRBV7-9 and TRBJ1-4; TRBD1 is a possible D gene (6 bases). Germline values: CDR1 SEHNR, CDR2 FQNEAQ (reference sequence). The CDR3 has 15 residues. In DNA form, the CDR3 reads TGTGCCGGCAGCTTGACAGGCGCCGAGTTTGAAAAACTGTTTTTT. Amino acid sequence: CAGSLTGAEFEKLFF.

In its sample, this clonotype was seen many times. The gene calls are TRBV12-3 or TRBV12-4 and TRBJ2-7, with 8 bases fitting TRBD1. CDR3 length: 14 amino acids. The V segment lost 6 bases and the J segment 7 bases; nucleotides outside the gene matches: 11. The DNA of the CDR3 is TGTGCCAGCAGCCTACCCGGACAGGGAAGGGAGCAGTACTTC. Amino acid sequence: CASSLPGQGREQYF.

This clonotype was counted many times. The rearrangement joins TRBV20-1 to TRBJ1-5; D perhaps matches TRBD1 (5 bases). Germline lookup yields CDR1 DFQATT and CDR2 SNEGSKA (reference sequence). This CDR3 spans 12 amino acids. The CDR3 here is CGGTSGNQPQHF. Here the CDR3 DNA reads TGCGGGGGGACTAGCGGCAATCAGCCCCAGCATTTT.

This clonotype is labeled large (0.1 to 1%). In nucleotides, the CDR3 is TGTGCCAGCAGTTTAGGTACAGGGGCCAATGAGCAGTTCTTC. Protein product: CASSLGTGANEQFF. The genes are TRBV12-3 or TRBV12-4 and TRBJ2-1, with 7 bases that match TRBD1. The CDR3 sequence is 14 residues long. V trimming: 1 base; J trimming: 6 bases; junction bases outside the gene matches: 3.

This clonotype was observed at least ten times. The chain employs TRBV10-3 and TRBJ1-1; 7 nucleotides line up with TRBD1. The V gene's germline CDR1 is ENHRY and CDR2 SYGVKD. The CDR3 spans 13 residues. The V and J ends lost 0 bases and 11 bases, in that order; junction bases with no gene match: 6. The chain's CDR3 is CAISESRGGTAFF. The CDR3 region has the DNA TGTGCCATCAGTGAGTCAAGAGGGGGCACGGCTTTCTTT.

This clonotype was counted ten times or more. The chain is built from TRBV3-1 and TRBJ2-1; 11 bases map to TRBD1. The V gene end was trimmed by 0 bases and the J gene end by 10 bases; junction bases not matched to a gene: 8. The V gene's germline CDR1 is LGHDT and CDR2 YNNKEL (reference sequence). The CDR3 covers 16 residues. CDR3 nucleotides: TGTGCCAGCAGCCAAGAGGACAGGGGGCTCCATCGGGAGCAGTTCTTC. This translates into CASSQEDRGLHREQFF.

CDR3 amino acids: CASSELAGGSYNEQFF. The CDR3 DNA reads TGTGCCAGCAGTGAATTAGCGGGAGGGTCCTACAATGAGCAGTTCTTC. This chain joins TRBV6-1 and TRBJ2-1; 11 nucleotides agree with TRBD2. Trimming at V came to 2 bases and at J to 1 base, leaving 1 base not matched to a gene. Germline V gives CDR1 MNHNS, CDR2 SASEGT. The CDR3 totals 16 residues.

This clonotype came up many times. The chain couples TRBV5-5 to TRBJ1-5; no clear D. There are 15 residues in the CDR3. Between the trimmed V and J ends, which lost 0 bases and 7 bases, there was a span of 14 bases. Germline V gives CDR1 SGHKS, CDR2 YYEKEE (reference sequence). CDR3 nucleotides: TGTGCCAGCAGCTTGGCCGGAGGAACGGGGCAGCCCCAGCATTTT. It encodes CASSLAGGTGQPQHF.

This clonotype came up a few times. The chain uses TRBV5-4 and TRBJ1-1; no clear D gene. Germline CDR1 and CDR2: SGHNT and YYREEE (reference sequence). The CDR3 is 14 residues long. V lost 0 bases and J 3 bases, leaving 9 bases between the germline ends. CDR3 amino acids: CASSLVGVDTEAFF. The CDR3 nucleotides are TGTGCCAGCAGCTTGGTTGGTGTAGACACTGAAGCTTTCTTT.

This clonotype has a count of ten or more. V usage is TRBV6-5 and J usage is TRBJ2-3; tentative D call: TRBD2 (7 bases). CDR3 length: 14 amino acids. Germline V gene data show CDR1 as MNHEY and CDR2 as SVGAGI. V was clipped by 0 bases and J by 9 bases, with 13 bases between them. CDR3 sequence (DNA): TGTGCCAGCAGTTACTCGGGGGGGCGAGGCACGCAGTATTTT. Translating gives CASSYSGGRGTQYF.